Listed below are T cell receptor beta chains from one sample, sequenced in a study of OX40 agonist ivuxolimab in advanced cancers. Only in-frame clones appear in the TCRdb table, and some are missing; sequencing was by immunoSEQ multiplex PCR. The sample includes 45,000 to 60,000 clones, approximately 83% seen only once; the top ten take approximately 2.8%. The sequencing here drew on CD4+ or CD8+ T cells sorted from blood, taken in a trial of the OX40 agonist ivuxolimab. The receptors derive from an adult with an advanced solid tumor such as melanoma, head and neck, liver or kidney cancer. The CDR3 runs from the conserved cysteine through the conserved F or W. D genes are given only for firm matches. Clone size, where shown, is once, few, many, or a class for clones that have expanded.

len	d_gene	j_gene	abundance	v_gene	CDR3aa	CDR3nt
14	-	TRBJ1-1	once	TRBV18	CASSPQGANTEAFF	TGTGCCAGCTCACCACAGGGTGCGAACACTGAAGCTTTCTTT
16	TRBD2	TRBJ2-1	few	TRBV5-6	CASSGGRGSSYNEQFF	TGTGCCAGCAGCGGCGGGAGGGGTAGCTCCTACAATGAGCAGTTCTTC
13	-	TRBJ2-3	-	TRBV7-6	CASSLLRTDTQYF	TGTGCCAGCAGCTTACTTCGCACAGATACGCAGTATTTT
15	-	TRBJ2-1	-	TRBV9	CASSVAQGPGNEQFF	TGTGCCAGCAGCGTAGCACAGGGTCCGGGCAATGAGCAGTTCTTC
13	TRBD1	TRBJ1-2	-	TRBV6-5	CASSSTGVGGYTF	TGTGCCAGCAGTTCCACAGGGGTCGGTGGCTACACCTTC
15	-	TRBJ1-2	-	TRBV27	CASSPRGRPNYGYTF	TGTGCCAGCAGTCCTCGGGGACGTCCGAACTATGGCTACACCTTC
16	TRBD1	TRBJ2-3	-	TRBV5-1	CASSLEGGQDTDTQYF	TGCGCCAGCAGCTTGGAAGGGGGCCAAGACACAGATACGCAGTATTTT
14	-	TRBJ2-7	-	TRBV5-6	CASSRRGRFYEQYF	TGTGCCAGCAGCCGCCGCGGTCGATTTTACGAGCAGTACTTC
14	-	TRBJ1-1	-	TRBV14	CASSQNHRNTEAFF	TGTGCCAGCAGCCAAAACCACAGGAACACTGAAGCTTTCTTT
16	TRBD2	TRBJ2-2	-	TRBV11-2	CASSTTSGTSTGELFF	TGTGCCAGCAGCACGACTAGCGGGACTTCTACCGGGGAGCTGTTTTTT